The clone carrying this T cell receptor (beta chain) was seen only a few times. The antigen remains unidentified. Germline values: CDR1 SGHDT, CDR2 YYEEEE. The length of the CDR3 is 18 residues. V was pared by 1 base and J by 5 bases, with 21 bases between. The data stem from a study of radiation and T cells in renal cell carcinoma. Whole-study findings and limits: No pretreatment tumor biopsies were available for baseline clonotypes.

Time point specified: blood 4 weeks post-SBRT, at nephrectomy. Sample treatment: 15 Gy SBRT to primary tumor, nephrectomy 4 weeks later. Nephrectomy followed 15 Gy stereotactic body radiation by 4 weeks. The tumor was a clear cell renal cell carcinoma. Method: immunoSEQ multiplex PCR; TCRdb's copy keeps in-frame clones and lacks some. The sample has around 140,000 clones, around 88% seen once. The rearrangement links TRBV5-6 to TRBJ1-4; D gene ambiguous. The clonotype was recovered from a woman in her forties or fifties with renal cell carcinoma. The sequencing here drew on blood, taken from a patient whose treatment included radiotherapy and nephrectomy. The CDR3 region is CASSLKRRAGAVNEKLFF. DNA of the CDR3: TGTGCCAGCAGCTTGAAACGGAGGGCGGGAGCCGTGAATGAAAAACTGTTTTTT.